This T cell receptor beta chain emerged from a study of cytomegalovirus exposure and HLA in healthy donors. Primers included in the PCR were 60 Vbeta and 13 Jbeta primers. Assay used: immunoSEQ multiplex PCR; TCRdb lists only in-frame clones, some missing. The sample yields about 130,000 clones, roughly 80% seen once. The CDR3 consists of 15 residues. From germline, CDR1 is SGHTA and CDR2 FQGNSA. V shed 1 base and J shed 6 bases, with 12 bases lying between them. Regarding this clone: Its antigen remains unknown.

Study observations and caveats: What a later analysis reportedly showed was that an Asian-associated ancestry cluster had fewer N-insertions than the approximately 670-donor mean. An assumption of roughly uniform sequencing depth across donors underlay the presence/absence analyses. The productive fraction for most TCR beta V segments was about 87% or about 30% in an earlier analysis.

This chain uses TRBV7-2 with TRBJ2-2, with a tentative D call TRBD2 (6 bases). The sequence derives from a middle-aged woman in good health and CMV-seropositive. Sequencing input: PBMCs. The CDR3 protein is CASSLGGVGAGELFF. The CDR3 DNA reads as TGTGCCAGCAGCTTAGGCGGGGTTGGGGCCGGGGAGCTGTTTTTT.